This TCR beta chain was documented in a study of blood T cell repertoires in COVID-19. TCRdb's table, derived via immunoSEQ multiplex PCR, lists solely in-frame clones and lacks some. The sample includes about 270,000 clones, more than 85% of them seen just once. J gave up 1 base and V 3 bases, and 3 bases lay outside the gene matches. Germline CDR1 is SGHAT and CDR2 is FQNNGV. The CDR3 has 15 residues. People in the exposed group encountered a COVID-19 case within 2 weeks before entering the study. Specimen: PBMCs or T cells enriched from blood (not recorded which). The clonotype was recovered from a man in his forties who had been exposed to COVID-19. The rearrangement uses TRBV11-2 and TRBJ2-7, with TRBD2 matching over 10 bases. In nucleotides, the CDR3 is TGTGCCAGCAGCTTCGGACTAGCGGCTTCCTACGAGCAGTACTTC. It specifies CASSFGLAASYEQYF.